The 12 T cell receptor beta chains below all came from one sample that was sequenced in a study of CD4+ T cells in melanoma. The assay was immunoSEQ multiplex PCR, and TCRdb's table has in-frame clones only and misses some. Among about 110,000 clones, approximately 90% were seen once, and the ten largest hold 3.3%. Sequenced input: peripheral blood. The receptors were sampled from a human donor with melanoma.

CDR3 sequence (DNA): TGCGCCAGCAGCCTGATGGGTAGCGGCTATGGCTACACCTTC. It translates to CASSLMGSGYGYTF. This rearrangement joins TRBV4-1 to TRBJ1-2; D is unresolved. This CDR3 has 14 residues. V lost 4 bases to trimming and J lost 4 bases, with 13 bases between them. Germline CDR1 reads MGHRA; CDR2 reads YSYEKL.

This chain's CDR3 is CASSKGQGANYGYTF. CDR3 in DNA: TGTGCCAGCAGTAAGGGACAGGGGGCGAACTATGGCTACACCTTC. V usage is TRBV6-5 and J usage is TRBJ1-2; 12 positions match TRBD1. V lost 5 bases, J lost 2 bases, and 3 bases stayed unmatched. This CDR3 region has 15 residues. Germline values: CDR1 MNHEY, CDR2 SVGAGI.

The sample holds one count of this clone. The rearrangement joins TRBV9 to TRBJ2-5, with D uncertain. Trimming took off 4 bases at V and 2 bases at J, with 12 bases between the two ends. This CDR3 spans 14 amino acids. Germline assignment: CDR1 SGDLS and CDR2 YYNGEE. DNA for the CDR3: TGTGCCAGCAGCCCAACCCCAGCTCAAGAGACCCAGTACTTC. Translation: CASSPTPAQETQYF.

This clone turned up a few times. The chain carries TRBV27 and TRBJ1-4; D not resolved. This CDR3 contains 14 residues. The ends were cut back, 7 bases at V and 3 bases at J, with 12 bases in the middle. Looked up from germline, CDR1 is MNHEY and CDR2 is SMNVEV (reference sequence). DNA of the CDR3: TGTGCCAGCAAACAATCGTTGGCTAATGAAAAACTGTTTTTT. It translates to CASKQSLANEKLFF.

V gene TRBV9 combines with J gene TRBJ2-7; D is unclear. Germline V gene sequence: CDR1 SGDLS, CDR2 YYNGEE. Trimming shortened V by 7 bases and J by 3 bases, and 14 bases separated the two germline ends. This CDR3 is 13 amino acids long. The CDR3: CASQTSGSYEQYF. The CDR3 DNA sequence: TGTGCCAGCCAGACATCAGGAAGCTACGAGCAGTACTTC.

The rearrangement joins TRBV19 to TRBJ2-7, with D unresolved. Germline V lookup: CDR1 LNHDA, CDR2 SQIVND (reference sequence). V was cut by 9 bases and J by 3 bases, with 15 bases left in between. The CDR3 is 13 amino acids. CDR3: CASSGPWDYEQYF. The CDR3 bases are TGTGCCAGCTCAGGACCATGGGACTACGAGCAGTACTTC.

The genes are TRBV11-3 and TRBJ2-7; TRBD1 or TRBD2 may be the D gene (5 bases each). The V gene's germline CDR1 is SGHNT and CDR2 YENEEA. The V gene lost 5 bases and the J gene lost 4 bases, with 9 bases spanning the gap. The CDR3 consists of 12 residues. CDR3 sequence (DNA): TGTGCCAGCAGCCCTGGGGGTTACGAGCAGTACTTC. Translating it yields CASSPGGYEQYF.

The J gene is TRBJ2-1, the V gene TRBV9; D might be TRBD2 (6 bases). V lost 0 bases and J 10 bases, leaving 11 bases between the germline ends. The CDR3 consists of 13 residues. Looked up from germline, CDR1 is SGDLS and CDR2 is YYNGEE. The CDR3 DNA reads TGTGCCAGCAGCGTAGGAGTTGCGGGGGAGCAGTTCTTC. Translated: CASSVGVAGEQFF. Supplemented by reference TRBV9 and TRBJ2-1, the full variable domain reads DSGVTQTPKHLITATGQRVTLRCSPRSGDLSVYWYQQSLDQGLQFLIQYYNGEERAKGNILERFSAQQFPDLHSELNLSSLELGDSALYFCASSVGVAGEQFFGPGTRLTVL.

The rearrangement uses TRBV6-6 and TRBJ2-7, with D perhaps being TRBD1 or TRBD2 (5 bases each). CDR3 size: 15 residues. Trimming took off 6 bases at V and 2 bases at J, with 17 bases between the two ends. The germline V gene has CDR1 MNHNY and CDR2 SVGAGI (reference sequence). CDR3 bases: TGTGCCAGCAGAGGTACGAGGGGTATCGCCTACGAGCAGTACTTC. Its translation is CASRGTRGIAYEQYF.

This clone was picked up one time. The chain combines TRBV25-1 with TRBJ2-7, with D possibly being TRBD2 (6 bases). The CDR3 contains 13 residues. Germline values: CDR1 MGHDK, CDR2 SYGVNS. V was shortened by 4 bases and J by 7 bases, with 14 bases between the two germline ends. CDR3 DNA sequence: TGTGCCAGCAGTGGCACTAGCCCCAGGGAGCAGTACTTC. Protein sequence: CASSGTSPREQYF.

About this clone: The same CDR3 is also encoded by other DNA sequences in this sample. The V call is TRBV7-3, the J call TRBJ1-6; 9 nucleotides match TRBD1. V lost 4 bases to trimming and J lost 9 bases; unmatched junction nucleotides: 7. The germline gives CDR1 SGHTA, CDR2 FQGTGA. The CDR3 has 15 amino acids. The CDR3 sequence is CASSSTGGAGSPLHF. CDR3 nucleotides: TGTGCCAGCAGCTCTACAGGGGGCGCCGGTTCACCCCTCCACTTT.

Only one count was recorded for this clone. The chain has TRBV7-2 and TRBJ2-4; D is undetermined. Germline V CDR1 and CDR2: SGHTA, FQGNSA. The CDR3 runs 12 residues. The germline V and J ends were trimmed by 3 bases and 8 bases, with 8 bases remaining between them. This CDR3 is CASSFSSDIQYF. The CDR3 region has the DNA TGTGCCAGCAGCTTTAGTTCGGACATTCAGTACTTC.